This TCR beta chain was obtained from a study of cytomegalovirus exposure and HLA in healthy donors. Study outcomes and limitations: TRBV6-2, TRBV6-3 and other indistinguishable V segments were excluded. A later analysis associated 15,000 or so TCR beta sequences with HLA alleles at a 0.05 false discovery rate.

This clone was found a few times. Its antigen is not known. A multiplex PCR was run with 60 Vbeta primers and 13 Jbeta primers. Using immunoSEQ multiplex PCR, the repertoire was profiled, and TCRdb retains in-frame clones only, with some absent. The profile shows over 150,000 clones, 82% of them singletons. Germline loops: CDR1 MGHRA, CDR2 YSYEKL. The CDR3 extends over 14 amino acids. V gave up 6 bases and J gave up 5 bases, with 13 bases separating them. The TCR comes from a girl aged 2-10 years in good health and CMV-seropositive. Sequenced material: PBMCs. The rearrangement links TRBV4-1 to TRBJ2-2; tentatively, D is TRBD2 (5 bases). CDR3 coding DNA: TGCGCCAGCAGGACCGTAGCGACTACCGGGGAGCTGTTTTTT. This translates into CASRTVATTGELFF.